This entry lists 10 T cell receptor beta chains sequenced from one sample in a study of blood T cell repertoires in COVID-19. Profiled with immunoSEQ multiplex PCR; TCRdb holds only in-frame clones, not every one. In the table there are a few hundred thousand clones, approximately 90% of which are singletons. The sample consisted of PBMCs or T cells enriched from blood (not recorded which). All receptors come from a man in his forties or fifties who had recovered from COVID-19.

The chain employs TRBV7-4 and TRBJ1-2; the D gene is possibly TRBD1 (6 bases). The ends were cut back, 1 base at V and 4 bases at J, with 13 bases in the middle. Germline assignment: CDR1 SGHVT and CDR2 SQSDAQ. The CDR3 extends over 15 amino acids. The CDR3 is CASSLGSTGPYGYTF. The CDR3 DNA is TGTGCCAGCAGCTTAGGCAGCACAGGGCCCTATGGCTACACCTTC.

This chain joins TRBV5-1 and TRBJ2-1, with D possibly TRBD1 on 5 matching bases. The CDR3 covers 13 residues. Germline lookup yields CDR1 SGHRS and CDR2 YFSETQ. V was cut by 1 base and J by 10 bases, with 12 bases left in between. The CDR3 protein is CASSLLGEREQFF. CDR3 nucleotide sequence: TGCGCCAGCAGCTTGCTAGGGGAACGGGAGCAGTTCTTC.

The gene calls are TRBV29-1 and TRBJ1-2; TRBD1 agrees at 7 bases. CDR1 SQVTM and CDR2 ANQGSEA come from the germline V gene. The CDR3 runs to 17 residues. The trim removed 3 bases at V and 3 bases at J, leaving 16 bases unmatched. The CDR3 is CSVDPLTGSVLDYGYTF. As DNA, the CDR3 is TGCAGCGTTGACCCCCTGACAGGGTCGGTTCTCGACTATGGCTACACCTTC.

V and J are TRBV7-9 and TRBJ1-2, with D possibly TRBD1 on 5 matching bases. V gave up 4 bases and J gave up 8 bases, with 17 bases separating them. Germline assignment: CDR1 SEHNR and CDR2 FQNEAQ (reference sequence). CDR3 length: 14 residues. The CDR3, as DNA: TGTGCCAGCAGCTCCCTCCGACAGACCGGAGGCTACACCTTC. It translates to CASSSLRQTGGYTF.

As DNA, the CDR3 is TGTGCCAGCAGCTCTCGACAGGGGGCTAACTATGGCTACACCTTC. Translation: CASSSRQGANYGYTF. V is TRBV4-2 and J is TRBJ1-2; 9 bases align to TRBD1. The CDR3 covers 15 residues. Trimming at V came to 5 bases and at J to 0 bases, leaving 4 bases not matched to a gene. Germline CDR1 reads LGHNA; CDR2 reads YNFKEQ.

The V gene is TRBV5-8, the J gene TRBJ1-5, with D possibly matching TRBD1 (5 bases). V gave up 3 bases and J gave up 4 bases, with 14 bases separating them. This CDR3 comprises 15 residues. CDR1 and CDR2 from the germline V gene are SGHTS and YDEGEE. CDR3 nucleotides: TGTGCCAGCAGCTCGGCTGGGGCCTGGAATCAGCCCCAGCATTTT. As protein: CASSSAGAWNQPQHF.

V is TRBV4-1 and J is TRBJ2-2, with a tentative D call TRBD2 (6 bases). V gave up 0 bases and J gave up 4 bases, with 9 bases separating them. CDR1 and CDR2 (germline): MGHRA, YSYEKL. The CDR3 runs to 15 residues. Here the CDR3 DNA reads TGCGCCAGCAGCCAAGAGAGGAGGGGCACCGGGGAGCTGTTTTTT. Protein product: CASSQERRGTGELFF.

This chain uses TRBV24-1 with TRBJ2-7, with D perhaps matching TRBD1 (6 bases). The CDR3 contains 15 residues. V dropped 0 bases and J dropped 5 bases, with 13 bases sitting between them. Germline values: CDR1 KGHDR, CDR2 SFDVKD. The CDR3 nucleotides are TGTGCCACCAGTGATTTGAAACAGGGATTCGACGAGCAGTACTTC. Its translation is CATSDLKQGFDEQYF.

The genes are TRBV9 and TRBJ1-3, with D uncertain. Trimming took off 1 base at V and 0 bases at J, with 8 bases between the two ends. Germline CDR1 SGDLS, CDR2 YYNGEE. The CDR3 is made up of 15 amino acids. The CDR3 region has the DNA TGTGCCAGCAGCGTACAGGAAGGCTCTGGAAACACCATATATTTT. Protein: CASSVQEGSGNTIYF.

The chain links TRBV29-1 to TRBJ1-2, with D tentatively TRBD1 (5 bases). The germline V gene has CDR1 SQVTM and CDR2 ANQGSEA. This CDR3 region has 14 residues. V was cut by 0 bases and J by 4 bases, with 12 bases left in between. DNA of the CDR3: TGCAGCGTTGAAGAGGAAGGAGGGACCTATGGCTACACCTTC. Amino acid sequence: CSVEEEGGTYGYTF. Drawing the rest from reference TRBV29-1 and TRBJ1-2, the complete variable domain is SAVISQKPSRDICQRGTSLTIQCQVDSQVTMMFWYRQQPGQSLTLIATANQGSEATYESGFVIDKFPISRPNLTFSTLTVSNMSPEDSSIYLCSVEEEGGTYGYTFGSGTRLTVV.